The next 15 T cell receptor beta chains were all read from a single sample in a study of OX40 agonist ivuxolimab in advanced cancers. This table comes from immunoSEQ multiplex PCR, and its TCRdb copy is limited to in-frame clones, with some not included. The sample shows 100,000 or so clones, approximately 89% of them seen only once. The sample was CD4+ or CD8+ T cells sorted from blood, taken in a trial of the OX40 agonist ivuxolimab. These receptors all come from an adult with an advanced solid tumor such as melanoma, head and neck, liver or kidney cancer.

This clone was recorded only once. This sequence joins TRBV19 and TRBJ2-3; TRBD2 matches at 9 bases. Germline values: CDR1 LNHDA, CDR2 SQIVND (reference sequence). V shed 6 bases and J 4 bases; nucleotides not matched to a gene: 8. The CDR3 runs to 15 residues. CDR3 bases: TGTGCCAGTAGCAGTGCGGGAGGGATGGCAGATACGCAGTATTTT. Its translation is CASSSAGGMADTQYF.

The CDR3 loop is CASSRDRASNQPQHF. The CDR3 DNA reads TGTGCCAGCAGCCGGGACAGGGCTAGCAATCAGCCCCAGCATTTT. The rearrangement joins TRBV7-8 to TRBJ1-5; 9 positions agree with TRBD1. CDR1 is SGHVS and CDR2 is FQNEAQ in the germline V gene. Trimming removed 5 bases from V and 0 bases from J; junction bases left unmatched: 2. The length of the CDR3 is 15 residues.

V usage is TRBV7-8 and J usage is TRBJ2-1, with unresolved D. The V gene lost 5 bases and the J gene lost 8 bases, with 19 bases spanning the gap. Germline lookup yields CDR1 SGHVS and CDR2 FQNEAQ. The CDR3 sequence is 15 residues long. CDR3 bases: TGTGCCAGCAGCGCCGAGGCGCGTTTCGAGGATGAGCAGTTCTTC. Translating it yields CASSAEARFEDEQFF. Full variable domain (rest looked up from reference TRBV7-8 and TRBJ2-1): GAGVSQSPRYKVAKRGQDVALRCDPISGHVSLFWYQQALGQGPEFLTYFQNEAQLDKSGLPSDRFFAERPEGSVSTLKIQRTQQEDSAVYLCASSAEARFEDEQFFGPGTRLTVL.

The table lists this clone with a few counts. The chain couples TRBV29-1 to TRBJ2-7, with 9 bases fitting TRBD1. Germline loops: CDR1 SQVTM, CDR2 ANQGSEA. J was trimmed by 3 bases and V by 3 bases; bases with no gene match: 0. CDR3 length: 12 amino acids. The CDR3 is CSVEDRGYEQYF. The CDR3, as DNA: TGCAGCGTTGAGGACAGGGGCTACGAGCAGTACTTC.

V is TRBV6-6 and J is TRBJ1-1, with TRBD1 matching 7 bases. Per the germline V gene, CDR1 is MNHNY and CDR2 is SVGAGI (reference sequence). Germline trimming cut 0 bases from V and 4 bases from J; bases unmatched to any gene: 5. This CDR3 is built from 15 residues. CDR3: CASSYSLTGSTEAFF. The DNA for the CDR3 is TGTGCCAGCAGTTACTCGTTGACAGGGTCCACTGAAGCTTTCTTT.

The chain combines TRBV11-2 with TRBJ2-3; 9 positions match TRBD1. Germline loops: CDR1 SGHAT, CDR2 FQNNGV. Trimming cost V 5 bases and J 5 bases; bases outside gene matches: 5. This CDR3 comprises 14 residues. The CDR3 protein is CASSLQGARDTQYF. The CDR3 DNA is TGTGCCAGCAGCCTACAGGGGGCGAGAGATACGCAGTATTTT.

Comments on this clone: The junction does not match germline at one end; this may be a read error. The chain combines TRBV5-6 with TRBJ1-4; TRBD1 matches 11 bases. CDR1 is SGHDT, CDR2 YYEEEE, per germline. This CDR3 contains 13 residues. The CDR3 DNA is TGTGCCAGCAGCGGGGGACAGGGGGATAATCCCCTGTTT. Amino acid sequence: CASSGGQGDNPLF. Full variable domain (missing parts from reference TRBV5-6 and TRBJ1-4): DAGVTQSPTHLIKTRGQQVTLRCSPKSGHDTVSWYQQALGQGPQFIFQYYEEEERQRGNFPDRFSGHQFPNYSSELNVNALLLGDSALYLCASSGGQGDNPLFGSGTQLSVL.

The rearrangement uses TRBV6-5 and TRBJ2-7, with 9 bases fitting TRBD1. The CDR3 totals 14 residues. V was pared by 5 bases and J by 4 bases, with 6 bases of the junction left unmatched. Germline V lookup: CDR1 MNHEY, CDR2 SVGAGI. The CDR3 here is CASSRDRDRYEQYF. CDR3 in DNA: TGTGCCAGCAGTAGGGACAGGGACCGATACGAGCAGTACTTC.

This rearrangement joins TRBV6-1 to TRBJ1-1, with a possible D match to TRBD1 (5 bases). V shed 6 bases and J shed 3 bases, with 14 bases lying between them. The CDR3 is 14 residues long. Per germline, CDR1 MNHNS and CDR2 SASEGT. The CDR3 loop is CASSQGLLHTEAFF. The CDR3 nucleotides read TGTGCCAGCAGCCAGGGTCTCTTGCACACTGAAGCTTTCTTT.

The rearrangement links TRBV7-8 to TRBJ2-2; D is possibly TRBD2 (6 bases). The CDR3 is 15 residues long. Per the germline V gene, CDR1 is SGHVS and CDR2 is FQNEAQ. V was clipped by 5 bases and J by 5 bases, with 15 bases between them. DNA for the CDR3: TGTGCCAGCAGCGCCGGGACTTTAAGGACCGGGGAGCTGTTTTTT. It codes for CASSAGTLRTGELFF.

The V and J genes are TRBV19 and TRBJ1-2, with D possibly TRBD1 on 5 matching bases. The CDR3 covers 14 residues. V shed 8 bases and J shed 0 bases, with 13 bases lying between them. Germline V gene data show CDR1 as LNHDA and CDR2 as SQIVND (reference sequence). For the CDR3, the DNA is TGTGCCAGTCTTGGGACGCGCGCTAACTATGGCTACACCTTC. Its translation: CASLGTRANYGYTF.

This rearrangement joins TRBV2 to TRBJ1-2, with D unclear. The ends were cut back, 4 bases at V and 2 bases at J, with 8 bases in the middle. This CDR3 has 13 amino acids. The V gene's germline CDR1 is SNHLY and CDR2 FYNNEI. The CDR3 DNA follows: TGTGCCAGCAGTGCTAAGAAAAACTATGGCTACACCTTC. Translated, it gives CASSAKKNYGYTF.

The J gene is TRBJ2-1, the V gene TRBV28; D is unresolved. Per the germline V gene, CDR1 is MDHEN and CDR2 is SYDVKM. The CDR3 has 13 residues. V lost 2 bases, J lost 6 bases, and 8 bases lay in between. In DNA, the CDR3 is TGTGCCAGCAGTTTAACTTGGCCCAATGAGCAGTTCTTC. Translated: CASSLTWPNEQFF.

V usage is TRBV5-8 and J usage is TRBJ2-7; D call uncertain. From germline, CDR1 is SGHTS and CDR2 YDEGEE. The CDR3 extends over 12 amino acids. V shed 5 bases and J shed 3 bases, with 9 bases lying between them. CDR3 in DNA: TGTGCCAGCAGGGGATCTGTCTACGAGCAGTACTTC. This gives the protein CASRGSVYEQYF.

V is TRBV5-4 and J is TRBJ2-5; D gene uncertain. Trimming pared 1 base from V and 5 bases from J, leaving 12 bases between. The CDR3 runs 14 residues. The germline V gene has CDR1 SGHNT and CDR2 YYREEE (reference sequence). CDR3 in amino acids: CASSLRSNSETQYF. The DNA of the CDR3 is TGTGCCAGCAGCTTGAGGTCAAACTCGGAGACCCAGTACTTC. The full variable domain, rest sourced from reference TRBV5-4 and TRBJ2-5, is ETGVTQSPTHLIKTRGQQVTLRCSSQSGHNTVSWYQQALGQGPQFIFQYYREEENGRGNFPPRFSGLQFPNYSSELNVNALELDDSALYLCASSLRSNSETQYFGPGTRLLVL.